This is a list of T cell receptor beta chains from one sample in a study of metastatic and nonmetastatic thyroid tumors. Using MiXCR, TCRdb reanalyzed the PCR reads. The sample lists 20,000 to 30,000 clones, under 30% seen once, with 6% in the top ten. The sequenced material came from blood. Source of these receptors: a female donor with papillary thyroid cancer or a benign thyroid nodule (not recorded which). Some clones in this sample may be carry-over from other donors' samples. CDR3s include the opening cysteine and the closing phenylalanine or tryptophan. D genes are given only for firm matches.

V gene,D gene,CDR3 length,J gene,CDR3 protein
TRBV20-1,TRBD2,20,TRBJ2-5,CSARDQTSGSMRVNLETQYF
TRBV30,-,12,TRBJ2-7,CAWRVGAIEQYF
TRBV6-2/TRBV6-3,-,12,TRBJ2-1,CASSLSAGEQFF
TRBV7-9,TRBD1,15,TRBJ1-5,CASSRTGGRGQPQHF
TRBV5-1,-,15,TRBJ2-1,CASSLVGISYNEQFF
TRBV6-1,-,13,TRBJ2-5,CASSTRGQETQYF
TRBV20-1,TRBD1,14,TRBJ1-5,CSAIDRAFNQPQHF
TRBV7-2,-,12,TRBJ2-5,CASSLPGETQYF
TRBV5-1,TRBD1,15,TRBJ1-3,CASSFGDSSGNTIYF
TRBV9,-,15,TRBJ1-2,CASSPGEVQGYGYTF
TRBV28,TRBD1,15,TRBJ2-3,CASRNPGQGTDTQYF
TRBV4-2,TRBD2,16,TRBJ2-5,CASSPLMAGGRETQYF
TRBV11-2,TRBD1,17,TRBJ2-1,CASSARPLATGHNEQFF
TRBV20-1,TRBD2,15,TRBJ2-1,CSASQASGMRNEQFF
TRBV28,-,13,TRBJ1-1,CASRGIWATEAFF
TRBV7-9,TRBD1,15,TRBJ2-2,CASSRQGQGTGELFF
TRBV10-2,-,15,TRBJ2-1,CASSVLRLAHNEQFF
TRBV4-2,-,18,TRBJ2-6,CASNQGGYGGRGANVLTF
TRBV30,TRBD1,12,TRBJ1-2,CAWSRQGSGYTF
TRBV5-5,-,15,TRBJ2-7,CASSLRGLAGYEQYF
TRBV20-1,-,13,TRBJ1-1,CSARKGITGEAFF
TRBV20-1,-,14,TRBJ1-2,CSARSEVLGYGYTF
TRBV20-1,-,11,TRBJ2-5,CSHLGKKTQYF
TRBV5-6,-,17,TRBJ2-6,CASSLETGRPWSNVLTF
TRBV19,-,13,TRBJ1-2,CASSYREDYGYTF
TRBV9,-,15,TRBJ1-1,CASSANPRSSTEAFF
TRBV6-2/TRBV6-3,-,17,TRBJ1-5,CASAYTPGRRSNQPQHF
TRBV2,-,11,TRBJ1-2,CASSARYGYTF
TRBV9,-,15,TRBJ2-1,CASSVEGSGYNEQFF
TRBV24-1,-,15,TRBJ2-3,CATSDNRGRTDTQYF
TRBV28,-,16,TRBJ2-3,CASSSRLAGRKDTHYF
TRBV7-7,TRBD2,16,TRBJ2-5,CASSLGLAGASETQYF
TRBV28,-,15,TRBJ2-7,CASSPSVMVVYEQYF
TRBV7-3,TRBD2,16,TRBJ2-1,CASSLTSGASYNEQFF
TRBV7-8,TRBD2,17,TRBJ2-5,CASGSSVTSGYQETQYF
TRBV7-9,TRBD1,16,TRBJ2-3,CASSFGTGGRSDTQYF
TRBV2,-,15,TRBJ1-5,CASSELGGLNQPQHF
TRBV4-1,-,14,TRBJ1-6,CASSQVTRRSPLHF
TRBV30,TRBD1,13,TRBJ1-2,CAWSQGGGHGYTF
TRBV5-1,TRBD2,16,TRBJ2-7,CASSLAGLAGAYEQYF
TRBV25-1,-,14,TRBJ2-1,CASSEGRGVNEQFF
TRBV6-1,-,15,TRBJ1-2,CASSERGGVGYGYTF
TRBV5-4,-,14,TRBJ2-1,CASSRDISATEQFF
TRBV20-1,-,13,TRBJ1-2,CSASRPSEYGYTF
TRBV20-1,-,13,TRBJ2-7,CSARDGSTYEQYF
TRBV7-8,-,16,TRBJ2-2,CASKPGRELNTGELFF
TRBV12-3/TRBV12-4,-,14,TRBJ1-1,CASSWRSSNTEAFF
TRBV30,TRBD2,16,TRBJ2-5,CAWSVGLAAGVETQYF
TRBV18,TRBD2,15,TRBJ2-7,CASSPRASGSYEQYF
TRBV7-2,-,15,TRBJ2-7,CASSLPRVRAYEQYF
TRBV11-2,-,15,TRBJ2-3,CASSLYALAQDTQYF
TRBV6-4,-,16,TRBJ1-1,CVSKRIVEGPNTEALF
TRBV9,-,17,TRBJ1-2,CASSVVGGAGAGYGYTF